One and the same sample provided the 19 T cell receptor beta chains below, sequenced in a study of identical twins. TCRdb reanalysed the 5' RACE reads using MiXCR and keeps one entry per CDR3 protein. The table shows 700,000 to 950,000 distinct CDR3 sequences, with about 12% occurring only once. The same specimen was also included in a second study, on yellow fever vaccine responses in identical twins.

The material sequenced was PBMCs. The receptors were gathered from a woman aged 18 to 35 in good health.

Only a few counts were recorded for this clonotype. The chain couples TRBV7-9 to TRBJ2-1; no clear D gene. This CDR3 region has 16 residues. V was pared by 1 base and J by 6 bases, with 16 bases between. The V gene's germline CDR1 is SEHNR and CDR2 FQNEAQ (reference sequence). CDR3 sequence reads: CASSLDRPILFNEQFF. Written as DNA, the CDR3 is TGTGCCAGCAGCTTAGACAGACCAATCCTCTTCAATGAGCAGTTCTTC.

The chain recombines TRBV24-1 with TRBJ2-2; D is unclear. Per the germline V gene, CDR1 is KGHDR and CDR2 is SFDVKD. Trimming took 5 bases from V and 6 from J, leaving 12 bases between them. This CDR3 spans 14 amino acids. In DNA form, the CDR3 reads TGTGCCACCAGTGCCAAGGACGGGCCCGGGGAGCTGTTTTTT. Protein sequence: CATSAKDGPGELFF.

The J gene is TRBJ2-5, the V gene TRBV10-3; D perhaps matches TRBD1 (5 bases). Trimming took off 4 bases at V and 2 bases at J, with 8 bases between the two ends. The germline V gene encodes CDR1 ENHRY and CDR2 SYGVKD. The CDR3 totals 13 residues. In nucleotides, the CDR3 is TGTGCCATCAGTGGGACAACTCAAGAGACCCAGTACTTC. The encoded protein is CAISGTTQETQYF.

At least ten counts were recorded for this clonotype. This chain links TRBV20-1 with TRBJ2-3; D perhaps matches TRBD2 (7 bases). Trimming stripped 0 bases from V and 1 base from J, with 17 bases between. This CDR3 region has 17 residues. Germline assignment: CDR1 DFQATT and CDR2 SNEGSKA (reference sequence). CDR3 nucleotide sequence: TGCAGTGCTAGAGACTCCCTCCGGGGGGCCGGCACAGATACGCAGTATTTT. Its translation is CSARDSLRGAGTDTQYF.

This clonotype was recorded at least ten times. This sequence joins TRBV10-2 and TRBJ2-1, with 9 nucleotides matching TRBD2. Losses at the gene ends were 6 bases for V and 5 bases for J; bases not matched to a gene: 14. CDR1 is WSHSY and CDR2 is SAAADI in the germline V gene. This CDR3 has 17 residues. The DNA for the CDR3 is TGCGCCAGCAGACAGAAAAGGACTAGCGTTAACAACAATGAGCAGTTCTTC. Translated: CASRQKRTSVNNNEQFF.

This clonotype was counted only a few times. The rearrangement uses TRBV29-1 and TRBJ2-2; D is perhaps TRBD1 or TRBD2 (6 bases each). The CDR3 has 14 amino acids. V lost 3 bases, J lost 6 bases, and 14 bases lay in between. CDR1 is SQVTM and CDR2 is ANQGSEA in the germline V gene. The DNA of the CDR3 is TGCAGCGTTGAGTGTAGGGGGGCCTCCGGGGAGCTGTTTTTT. Translating it yields CSVECRGASGELFF.

The sample holds many counts of this clonotype. The chain recombines TRBV27 with TRBJ2-2; no clear D. The V gene's germline CDR1 is MNHEY and CDR2 SMNVEV (reference sequence). The V and J ends lost 6 bases and 3 bases respectively, with 8 bases between them. This CDR3 has 13 residues. Written as DNA, the CDR3 is TGTGCCAGCAGCGTCGCCTACACCGGGGAGCTGTTTTTT. It translates to CASSVAYTGELFF.

The chain joins TRBV4-1 to TRBJ2-2; 10 nucleotides agree with TRBD1. V shed 5 bases and J 6 bases; nucleotides not matched to a gene: 6. The germline gives CDR1 MGHRA, CDR2 YSYEKL. The CDR3 covers 15 residues. CDR3 nucleotide sequence: TGCGCCAGCAGCTCCCGACAGGGGGCGCCCGGGGAGCTGTTTTTT. Its protein product is CASSSRQGAPGELFF.

This clonotype has just a few counts. V gene TRBV3-1 combines with J gene TRBJ2-6; D remains ambiguous. V lost 1 base, J lost 0 bases, and 10 bases lay in between. Per germline, CDR1 LGHDT and CDR2 YNNKEL (reference sequence). CDR3 length: 17 residues. CDR3 in amino acids: CASSQVPVFSGANVLTF. DNA for the CDR3: TGTGCCAGCAGCCAAGTCCCGGTTTTCTCTGGGGCCAACGTCCTGACTTTC.

The V call is TRBV27, the J call TRBJ1-1; no reliable D call. Germline V gene sequence: CDR1 MNHEY, CDR2 SMNVEV (reference sequence). This CDR3 has 16 residues. V lost 2 bases and J lost 6, with 19 bases in between. This chain's CDR3 is CASSLGQVGVNAEAFF. The CDR3 bases are TGTGCCAGCAGTTTAGGCCAGGTTGGGGTAAATGCTGAAGCTTTCTTT.

The chain recombines TRBV12-3 or TRBV12-4 with TRBJ1-2, with 8 nucleotides matching TRBD1. V dropped 4 bases and J dropped 9; count of bases not matched to a gene: 7. This CDR3 spans 13 amino acids. The CDR3 DNA follows: TGTGCCAGCAGTTCGGACAGGGAGGGTCGCTACACCTTC. Protein sequence: CASSSDREGRYTF.

Ten or more counts support this clonotype. The rearrangement joins TRBV5-1 to TRBJ2-1, with TRBD2 matching over 13 bases. The CDR3 is 17 residues long. V was pared by 4 bases and J by 5 bases, with 9 bases of the junction left unmatched. Germline lookup yields CDR1 SGHRS and CDR2 YFSETQ. CDR3 region: CASSPTGLAGLHNEQFF. Here the CDR3 DNA reads TGCGCCAGCAGCCCCACGGGACTAGCGGGACTCCACAATGAGCAGTTCTTC.

The sample holds a few counts of this clonotype. The V gene is TRBV10-3, the J gene TRBJ2-1; maybe TRBD2 (6 bases). Germline CDR1 ENHRY, CDR2 SYGVKD. This CDR3 contains 19 residues. The V and J ends lost 7 bases and 0 bases respectively, with 25 bases between them. The CDR3 protein is CAIKSPGASVTSSYNEQFF. The CDR3 nucleotides read TGTGCCATCAAATCCCCCGGGGCTAGCGTAACAAGCTCCTACAATGAGCAGTTCTTC.

V usage is TRBV5-1 and J usage is TRBJ2-5, with D tentatively TRBD1 (6 bases). The CDR3 extends over 15 amino acids. Germline V gives CDR1 SGHRS, CDR2 YFSETQ. With 5 bases removed from V and 0 bases from J, the gap between germline ends came to 14 bases. CDR3 DNA: TGCGCCAGCAGTGTCACAGGGAAACACCAAGAGACCCAGTACTTC. This sequence encodes CASSVTGKHQETQYF.

In its sample, this clonotype was seen a few times. V usage is TRBV28 and J usage is TRBJ2-3; 8 bases are a match to TRBD2. Germline V gives CDR1 MDHEN, CDR2 SYDVKM. The V and J ends lost 6 bases and 4 bases, in that order; junction bases with no gene match: 9. The CDR3 runs 15 residues. CDR3 residues: CASRTAGVVADTQYF. The CDR3 coding sequence is TGTGCCAGCAGGACAGCGGGAGTTGTGGCAGATACGCAGTATTTT.

This sequence joins TRBV5-1 and TRBJ2-3; D might be TRBD2 (5 bases). The CDR3 is 14 amino acids. Between the trimmed V and J ends, which lost 2 bases and 2 bases, there was a span of 9 bases. Germline CDR1 reads SGHRS; CDR2 reads YFSETQ. CDR3 nucleotide sequence: TGCGCCAGCAGCTTAACTAGTAACACAGATACGCAGTATTTT. This translates into CASSLTSNTDTQYF.

The table lists this clonotype with a few counts. The V call is TRBV28, the J call TRBJ2-1, with D perhaps matching TRBD1 or TRBD2 (5 bases each). The V gene's germline CDR1 is MDHEN and CDR2 SYDVKM. CDR3 length equals 13 residues. Trimming shortened V by 3 bases and J by 5 bases, and 8 bases separated the two germline ends. The CDR3 loop is CASSFRDHNEQFF. In DNA form, the CDR3 reads TGTGCCAGCAGTTTCCGGGACCACAATGAGCAGTTCTTC.

The rearrangement joins TRBV12-3 or TRBV12-4 to TRBJ2-1, with D maybe TRBD2 (6 bases). Trimming stripped 4 bases from V and 3 bases from J, with 16 bases between. CDR3 length equals 16 residues. CDR3 nucleotide sequence: TGTGCCAGCAGTTCTTCCTTAGCGGAACTCTACAATGAGCAGTTCTTC. Translation gives CASSSSLAELYNEQFF.

Regarding this clonotype: Sequence at one end of the junction differs from germline and may be a read error. J is TRBJ2-3 and V is TRBV12-3 or TRBV12-4, with TRBD2 as a possible D gene (7 bases). The CDR3 has 16 residues. The CDR3 loop reads CASSLGGGYRTDTQYF. The CDR3 region has the DNA TGTGCCAGCAGCTTAGGGGGAGGGTACCGCACAGATACGCAGTATTTT.